This T cell receptor beta chain was sequenced for a study of CD8 T cells in Susac syndrome. From germline, CDR1 is DFQATT and CDR2 SNEGSKA (reference sequence). CDR3 length: 13 residues. The V gene lost 6 bases and the J gene lost 10 bases, with 22 bases spanning the gap. Random hexamers were used to reverse transcribe the RNA input (about 0.5 to 1 ug). Amplification of TCR beta CDR3 across 54 Vbeta and 13 Jbeta was performed with immunoSEQ multiplex PCR. MiXCR was run by TCRdb on the immunoSEQ multiplex PCR reads, yielding one entry per CDR3 protein. The sample shows some 99,000 distinct CDR3 sequences, roughly 97% of them seen only once. Controls were age- and sex-matched healthy donors.

This TCR was recovered from a human donor in good health. This chain joins TRBV20-1 and TRBJ2-7, with a tentative D call TRBD2 (6 bases). Source material: CD4+ T cells from PBMCs. This CDR3 is CSAGGRGMEVQYF. The CDR3 DNA reads as TGCAGTGCAGGCGGACGGGGGATGGAAGTTCAGTACTTC.